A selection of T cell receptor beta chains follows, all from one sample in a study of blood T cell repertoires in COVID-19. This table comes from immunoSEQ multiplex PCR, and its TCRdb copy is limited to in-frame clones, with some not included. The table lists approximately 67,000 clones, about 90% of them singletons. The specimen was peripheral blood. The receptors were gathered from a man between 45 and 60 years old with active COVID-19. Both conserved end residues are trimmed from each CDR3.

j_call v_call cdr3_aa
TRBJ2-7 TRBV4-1 ASSQALGGTGQY
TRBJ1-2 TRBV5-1 ASSPGQGAGGYT
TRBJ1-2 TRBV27 ASSRTGVGANYGYT
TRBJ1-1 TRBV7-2 ASSLYGQGMNTEAF
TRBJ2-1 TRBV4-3 ASSVQGMDNEQF
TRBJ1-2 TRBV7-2 ASSLVGTGEGANYGYT
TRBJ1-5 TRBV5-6 ASSLWGVRNQPQH
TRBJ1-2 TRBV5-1 ASSRTSLGGEGYT
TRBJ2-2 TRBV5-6 ASMLAPLAGELF
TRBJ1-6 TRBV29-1 SVRGQGINSPLH
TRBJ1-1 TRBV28 ASSPRENTEAF
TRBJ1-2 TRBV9 ASSVDQSDPYT
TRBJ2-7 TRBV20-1 SARDTYEQY
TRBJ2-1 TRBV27 ATSIAGLSYNEQF
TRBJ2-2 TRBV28 ASSLSGSVGKLF
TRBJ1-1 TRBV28 ATQADTEAF
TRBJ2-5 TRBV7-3 ASSFTGGGETQY
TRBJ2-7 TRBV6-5 ASSYSKTGSAYEQY
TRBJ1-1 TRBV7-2 ASSLRQNTEAF
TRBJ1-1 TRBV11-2 ARIRRGETEAF
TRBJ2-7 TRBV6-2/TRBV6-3 ASSSGMGSSYEQY
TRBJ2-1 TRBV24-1 ATSGATGTGEQF
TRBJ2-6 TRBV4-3 ASSPAGTGSSGANVLT
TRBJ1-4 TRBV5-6 ASSLVGAGTTNEKLF
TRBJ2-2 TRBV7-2 ASSSNRLAKTGELF
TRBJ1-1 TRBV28 ASSFWASLNTEAF
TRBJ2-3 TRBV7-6 ASSLYLAGGPGRTDTQY
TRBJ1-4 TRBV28 ASSSTGVPRATNEKLF
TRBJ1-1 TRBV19 ASSIQGQGDTEAF